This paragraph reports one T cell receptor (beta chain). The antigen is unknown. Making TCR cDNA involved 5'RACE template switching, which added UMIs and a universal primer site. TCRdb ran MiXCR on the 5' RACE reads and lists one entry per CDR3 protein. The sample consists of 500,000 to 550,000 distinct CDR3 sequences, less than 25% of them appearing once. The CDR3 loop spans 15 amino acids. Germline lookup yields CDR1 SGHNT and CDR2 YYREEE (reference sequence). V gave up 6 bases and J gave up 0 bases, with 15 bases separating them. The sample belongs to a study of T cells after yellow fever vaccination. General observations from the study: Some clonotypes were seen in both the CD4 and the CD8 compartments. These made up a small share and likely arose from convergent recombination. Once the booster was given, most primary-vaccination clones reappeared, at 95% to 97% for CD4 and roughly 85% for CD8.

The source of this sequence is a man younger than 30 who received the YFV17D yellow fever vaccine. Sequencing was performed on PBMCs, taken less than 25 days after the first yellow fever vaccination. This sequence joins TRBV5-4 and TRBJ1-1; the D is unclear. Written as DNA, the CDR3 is TGTGCCAGCACCAATGGTGAAGTCATGAACACTGAAGCTTTCTTT. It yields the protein CASTNGEVMNTEAFF.